The clone carrying this T cell receptor (beta chain) was picked up a small number of times. Its antigen is unidentified. This entry comes from a study of blood T cells in healthy people across ages. The study, taken as a whole, reports: Higher naive T cell percentage went strongly together with higher TCR beta diversity.

Deletions cut 4 bases from V and 5 bases from J, with 20 bases between. The CDR3 is 16 residues long. Germline assignment: CDR1 MGHRA and CDR2 YSYEKL. Next came a second PCR, run for about 6 to 12 cycles, which used a sample-barcoded 5' primer along with a J-beta primer mix. TCRdb reanalysed the 5' RACE reads using MiXCR and keeps one entry per CDR3 protein. The sample shows some 890,000 distinct CDR3 sequences, about 27% of them seen only once. These data were also filed under a second study, of T cells of mothers and their children. From that study: In related and unrelated pairs alike, thymic selection shapes TCR recombination output, with inherited differences minor.

The rearrangement joins TRBV4-1 to TRBJ1-1; possibly TRBD1 for D (6 bases). The clonotype originates from a woman aged 40-49 years in good health. The sequencing input was blood. The CDR3 loop is CASSPAGARSRTEAFF. CDR3 nucleotide sequence: TGCGCCAGCAGCCCGGCGGGGGCAAGGTCGAGGACTGAAGCTTTCTTT.